The 8 T cell receptor beta chains below all came from one sample that was sequenced in a study of T cell clonality in common variable immunodeficiency. Whole-study results and caveats: In common variable immunodeficiency, TCR beta chains reportedly carried fewer deletions and N-nucleotide insertions.

For these TCRs, the target antigens are not known. TCRdb's table, derived via immunoSEQ multiplex PCR, lists solely in-frame clones and lacks some. The profile covers tens of thousands of clones, none occurring a single time. The sequenced sample consisted of peripheral blood mononuclear cells. The receptors were sampled from a human donor with common variable immunodeficiency.

With regard to this clone: The CDR3 end lies 3 residues beyond the end of the read and is filled in from the germline J gene. The rearrangement joins TRBV5-1 to TRBJ2-1; 13 nucleotides match TRBD2. The CDR3 is made up of 15 amino acids. J lost 5 bases, V lost 4 bases, and 3 bases had no gene match. Germline CDR1 SGHRS, CDR2 YFSETQ. Here the CDR3 reads CASSLTSGGNNEQFF. The part of the CDR3 DNA that was read is TGCGCCAGCAGCCTGACTAGCGGGGGGAACAATGAG.

Note on this clone: The read falls 3 residues short of the CDR3 end, and the missing part is taken from the germline J gene. The chain recombines TRBV7-9 with TRBJ1-1, with 7 nucleotides matching TRBD1. This CDR3 contains 14 residues. Germline V gene data show CDR1 as SEHNR and CDR2 as FQNEAQ (reference sequence). Losses at the gene ends were 1 base for V and 3 bases for J; bases not matched to a gene: 2. CDR3 in amino acids: CASSLGGTDTEAFF. The sequenced CDR3 bases are TGTGCCAGCAGCTTAGGGGGGACAGACACTGAA.

This clone was counted ten times or more. Sequencing ends 3 residues short of the CDR3 end; the germline J gene provides the rest. The V call is TRBV7-3, the J call TRBJ2-1; D unresolved. The V end lost 2 bases, the J end lost 8 bases, and 10 bases lay between the germline ends. CDR1 SGHTA and CDR2 FQGTGA come from the germline V gene. This CDR3 has 13 residues. The CDR3 protein is CASSLGQEDEQFF. Partial CDR3 DNA: TGTGCCAGCAGCTTAGGCCAAGAGGATGAG.

This clone was seen many times. The read stops 3 residues short of the end of the CDR3; the missing end is completed from the germline J gene. The J gene is TRBJ1-1, the V gene TRBV18; TRBD1 is a possible D gene (5 bases). The CDR3 totals 13 residues. Trimming left V 9 bases short and J 5 bases short, with 16 bases between. Germline CDR1 KGHSH, CDR2 LQKENI. The CDR3 here is CASSLRGETEAFF. The CDR3 DNA, read in part, is TGTGCCAGTTCCTTGAGGGGTGAGACTGAA.

This clone was observed a handful of times. Read sequence stops 3 residues before the CDR3 end, and the germline J gene provides the missing end. This sequence joins TRBV18 and TRBJ1-3; no definite D call. Trimming removed 2 bases from V and 6 bases from J, with 8 bases in between. Looked up from germline, CDR1 is KGHSH and CDR2 is LQKENI. The CDR3 extends over 13 amino acids. The CDR3 protein is CASSPMRENTIYF. CDR3 DNA (partial): TGTGCCAGCTCACCAATGCGAGAAAACACC.

To note about this clone: The read ends 3 residues before the CDR3 terminus; that terminus is restored from the germline J gene. The chain links TRBV7-9 to TRBJ1-3; D is perhaps TRBD1 (5 bases). V lost 5 bases and J 0 bases, leaving 8 bases between the germline ends. Germline V gene data show CDR1 as SEHNR and CDR2 as FQNEAQ (reference sequence). The CDR3 covers 14 residues. The CDR3 DNA, read in part, is TGTGCCAGCAGCCGGGACTTCTCTGGAAACACC. It yields the protein CASSRDFSGNT. The whole CDR3 sequence is CASSRDFSGNTIYF.

This clone came up a few times. The CDR3 end is not reached by the read, which stops 3 residues before it; the germline J gene fills it in. V gene TRBV7-9 combines with J gene TRBJ1-5; D perhaps matches TRBD1 (5 bases). Between the trimmed V and J ends, which lost 2 bases and 3 bases, there was a span of 8 bases. This CDR3 is built from 14 residues. CDR1 SEHNR and CDR2 FQNEAQ come from the germline V gene (reference sequence). CDR3 DNA (partial): TGTGCCAGCAGCTTACAGGGTGCCAATCAGCCC. Amino acids: CASSLQGANQP. From start to end, the CDR3 is CASSLQGANQPQHF.

Remarks on this clone: The observed sequence ends 3 residues before the CDR3 terminus, with the missing tail filled in from the germline J gene. The chain couples TRBV18 to TRBJ2-7; possible D gene TRBD1, 6 bases. V was trimmed by 2 bases and J by 3 bases, leaving 11 bases between them. The CDR3 covers 14 residues. The V gene's germline CDR1 is KGHSH and CDR2 LQKENI. Here the CDR3 reads CASSPMDRGYEQYF. CDR3 DNA, as far as it was read: TGTGCCAGCTCACCAATGGACAGAGGCTACGAG.